The text below deals with one T cell receptor beta chain. This entry is derived from a study of T cell changes during pregnancy in multiple sclerosis. Assay: immunoSEQ multiplex PCR; the TCRdb copy retains only in-frame clones and omits some. The sample carries roughly 69,000 clones, about 92% recorded once. The starting material was peripheral blood, obtained after pregnancy. The receptor was isolated from a female donor with multiple sclerosis, enrolled in a pregnancy study.

The CDR3 DNA reads as TGCAGCGTGGGACTGCCAAACGATACGCAGTATTTT. Amino acids: CSVGLPNDTQYF. The gene calls are TRBV29-1 and TRBJ2-3, with D perhaps matching TRBD2 (6 bases). Trimming took off 6 bases at V and 6 bases at J, with 13 bases between the two ends. The CDR3 covers 12 residues. CDR1 and CDR2 (germline): SQVTM, ANQGSEA.